The 27 T cell receptor beta chains given below trace back to one sample, sequenced in a study of CD8 T cells in Susac syndrome. RNA amounts of about 0.45 to 1 ug underwent reverse transcription with random hexamers. TCRdb reprocessed the immunoSEQ multiplex PCR reads via MiXCR and lists one record per CDR3 protein. The table has around 170,000 distinct CDR3 sequences, roughly 95% seen once; the top ten hold 0.15% to 0.2%. Material: CD8+ T cells from PBMCs. Source of these receptors: a human donor with multiple sclerosis.

This clonotype was counted a single time. This chain connects TRBV6-6 to TRBJ2-7, with D perhaps TRBD2 (7 bases). CDR3 size: 16 residues. V lost 4 bases, J lost 2 bases, and 18 bases lay in between. Germline CDR1 reads MNHNY; CDR2 reads SVGAGI (reference sequence). CDR3 amino acids: CASSWGGASRTYEQYF. CDR3 coding DNA: TGTGCCAGCAGTTGGGGGGGGGCTAGCCGGACCTACGAGCAGTACTTC.

This chain uses TRBV19 with TRBJ1-5; D unresolved. This CDR3 is built from 15 residues. V lost 3 bases and J 4 bases, leaving 13 bases between the germline ends. The germline gives CDR1 LNHDA, CDR2 SQIVND (reference sequence). The CDR3 reads CASSMWAGANQPQHF. CDR3 DNA sequence: TGTGCCAGTAGTATGTGGGCAGGCGCAAATCAGCCCCAGCATTTT.

This clonotype was seen once. V is TRBV7-9 and J is TRBJ2-5, with D possibly being TRBD1 (6 bases). The CDR3 sequence is 13 residues long. The germline gives CDR1 SEHNR, CDR2 FQNEAQ (reference sequence). The ends were cut back, 5 bases at V and 3 bases at J, with 10 bases in the middle. CDR3 nucleotides: TGTGCCAGCAGCCCCCGGGACAAAGAGACCCAGTACTTC. The encoded protein is CASSPRDKETQYF.

The gene calls are TRBV2 and TRBJ2-7; D gene uncertain. With 8 bases removed from V and 0 bases from J, the gap between germline ends came to 11 bases. This CDR3 region has 13 residues. Germline CDR1 and CDR2: SNHLY and FYNNEI. The CDR3 DNA follows: TGTGCCAGCTTAGGACGCGACTCCTACGAGCAGTACTTC. Translated, it gives CASLGRDSYEQYF.

The V gene is TRBV3-1, the J gene TRBJ1-5; weak D call: TRBD1 (6 bases). Germline lookup yields CDR1 LGHDT and CDR2 YNNKEL (reference sequence). This CDR3 is built from 15 residues. Trimming shortened V by 0 bases and J by 1 base, and 7 bases separated the two germline ends. The CDR3 protein is CASSQEGQSNQPQHF. The CDR3 region has the DNA TGTGCCAGCAGCCAAGAAGGACAGAGCAATCAGCCCCAGCATTTT.

The genes are TRBV11-2 and TRBJ2-7; no clear D gene. The V gene lost 1 base and the J gene lost 0 bases, with 4 bases spanning the gap. The germline gives CDR1 SGHAT, CDR2 FQNNGV. This CDR3 comprises 13 residues. CDR3 residues: CASSLAISYEQYF. CDR3 DNA: TGTGCCAGCAGCTTAGCTATCTCCTACGAGCAGTACTTC.

The chain is built from TRBV6-4 and TRBJ2-1; 7 bases fit TRBD2. Germline CDR1 and CDR2: MRHNA and SNTAGT. This CDR3 region has 16 residues. V shed 4 bases, J shed 4 bases, and the junction held 10 bases outside the gene matches. The CDR3 nucleotides read TGTGCCAGCAGTGCCCTGGCGGGGGAAGGGTACAATGAGCAGTTCTTC. The encoded protein is CASSALAGEGYNEQFF.

The CDR3 loop reads CASSRSGELVNTEAFF. CDR3 nucleotide sequence: TGTGCCAGCAGTAGATCAGGGGAGTTGGTGAACACTGAAGCTTTCTTT. The V gene is TRBV27, the J gene TRBJ1-1; possibly TRBD1 for D (6 bases). Germline loops: CDR1 MNHEY, CDR2 SMNVEV (reference sequence). V lost 5 bases to trimming and J lost 0 bases, with 16 bases between them. The CDR3 runs to 16 residues.

This chain joins TRBV20-1 and TRBJ2-7, with D perhaps being TRBD1 or TRBD2 (5 bases each). CDR3 length: 15 residues. The germline V gene has CDR1 DFQATT and CDR2 SNEGSKA (reference sequence). Trimming stripped 0 bases from V and 0 bases from J, with 12 bases between. The CDR3 spells CSARDHGTNSYEQYF. The CDR3, as DNA: TGCAGTGCTAGAGATCATGGGACCAACTCCTACGAGCAGTACTTC.

The chain employs TRBV9 and TRBJ2-1, with 9 bases identical to TRBD2. CDR3 length: 15 amino acids. Trimming at V came to 1 base and at J to 8 bases, leaving 7 bases not matched to a gene. Germline assignment: CDR1 SGDLS and CDR2 YYNGEE. DNA of the CDR3: TGTGCCAGCAGCGTAAGCGAAGAGCGGGAGGATGAGCAGTTCTTC. It encodes CASSVSEEREDEQFF.

The CDR3 here is CASSSRQGRHNEQFF. The DNA of the CDR3 is TGTGCCAGCAGCTCCCGACAGGGGAGGCACAATGAGCAGTTCTTC. This rearrangement joins TRBV7-3 to TRBJ2-1, with 8 bases that match TRBD1. CDR1 is SGHTA, CDR2 FQGTGA, per germline. V lost 4 bases to trimming and J lost 5 bases; unmatched junction nucleotides: 7. The CDR3 has 15 residues.

The chain has TRBV20-1 and TRBJ2-7; a weak D match, TRBD2 (6 bases). V was trimmed by 6 bases and J by 3 bases, leaving 15 bases between them. The V gene's germline CDR1 is DFQATT and CDR2 SNEGSKA (reference sequence). This CDR3 has 13 amino acids. Here the CDR3 reads CSATTPEGYEQYF. The CDR3, as DNA: TGCAGTGCAACCACCCCGGAGGGCTACGAGCAGTACTTC.

The chain joins TRBV20-1 to TRBJ2-7; TRBD1 matches 8 bases. The CDR3 contains 17 residues. The germline gives CDR1 DFQATT, CDR2 SNEGSKA (reference sequence). With 0 bases clipped from V and 1 base from J, the junction kept 11 bases outside the gene matches. The CDR3: CSARDVQGQALSYEQYF. DNA for the CDR3: TGCAGTGCTAGAGATGTGCAGGGACAGGCACTATCCTACGAGCAGTACTTC.

This clonotype was counted once. Written as DNA, the CDR3 is TGTGCCTGGAGTGTAGCTTCCTCCTACAATGAGCAGTTCTTC. Encoded protein: CAWSVASSYNEQFF. This chain links TRBV30 with TRBJ2-1, with D hard to call. Germline CDR1 and CDR2: GTSNPN and SVGIG (reference sequence). This CDR3 region has 14 residues. Trimming pared 0 bases from V and 0 bases from J, leaving 6 bases between.

This clonotype was detected only once. This chain joins TRBV15 and TRBJ2-7, with a possible D match to TRBD2 (6 bases). Trimming removed 5 bases at V and 5 bases at J, with 7 bases between. Germline CDR1 reads LNHNV; CDR2 reads YYDKDF (reference sequence). This CDR3 is 11 amino acids long. The CDR3 reads CATSRGNEQYF. Here the CDR3 DNA reads TGTGCCACCAGCCGGGGGAACGAGCAGTACTTC.

V and J are TRBV12-3 or TRBV12-4 and TRBJ1-2; D is perhaps TRBD1 (6 bases). V was cut by 2 bases and J by 1 base, with 14 bases left in between. The CDR3 length is 16 residues. The CDR3 sequence is CASSLTSGHLNYGYTF. CDR3 coding DNA: TGTGCCAGCAGTTTAACATCGGGACACCTTAACTATGGCTACACCTTC.

This chain joins TRBV27 and TRBJ1-2; D is possibly TRBD1 (5 bases). Trimming pared 8 bases from V and 7 bases from J, leaving 14 bases between. The germline gives CDR1 MNHEY, CDR2 SMNVEV (reference sequence). The CDR3 has 12 residues. CDR3 nucleotide sequence: TGTGCCAGCGGAGCCAGGGTGACTGGCTACACCTTC. Its protein is CASGARVTGYTF.

The chain joins TRBV29-1 to TRBJ1-2, with 10 bases fitting TRBD1. V lost 2 bases, J lost 0 bases, and 6 bases stayed unmatched. This CDR3 region has 16 residues. Germline V CDR1 and CDR2: SQVTM, ANQGSEA. The CDR3 region has the DNA TGCAGCGTTGAAATCCGGGACAGGGGCTCTAACTATGGCTACACCTTC. Protein: CSVEIRDRGSNYGYTF.

This clonotype was seen a few times. The chain has TRBV18 and TRBJ1-5; D unclear. Germline loops: CDR1 KGHSH, CDR2 LQKENI. The CDR3 spans 16 residues. The V end was cut by 1 base, the J end by 3 bases, with 13 bases between. CDR3 bases: TGTGCCAGCTCACCACAGGCGGGTGGCACCAATCAGCCCCAGCATTTT. This sequence encodes CASSPQAGGTNQPQHF.

This sequence joins TRBV27 and TRBJ2-2; D possibly corresponds to TRBD1 (6 bases). Germline assignment: CDR1 MNHEY and CDR2 SMNVEV (reference sequence). The length of the CDR3 is 14 residues. The V and J ends lost 8 bases and 6 bases respectively, with 16 bases between them. CDR3 coding DNA: TGTGCCAGCGCCAAACAGGGTTGGTCCGGGGAGCTGTTTTTT. Its protein is CASAKQGWSGELFF.

The chain carries TRBV14 and TRBJ2-7, with 7 bases identical to TRBD1. The ends lost 5 bases at V and 2 bases at J; junction bases unmatched: 9. Per germline, CDR1 SGHDN and CDR2 FVKESK. CDR3 length equals 15 residues. CDR3 sequence (DNA): TGTGCCAGCAGCTATTCCCGGGACAGTCCCTACGAGCAGTACTTC. Translation gives CASSYSRDSPYEQYF.

The rearrangement links TRBV5-4 to TRBJ1-1; possibly TRBD1 for D (5 bases). Trimming took off 1 base at V and 1 base at J, with 11 bases between the two ends. Germline CDR1 is SGHNT and CDR2 is YYREEE (reference sequence). CDR3 size: 15 residues. The CDR3 loop is CASSLRETANTEAFF. The CDR3 nucleotides read TGTGCCAGCAGCTTGAGGGAGACAGCGAACACTGAAGCTTTCTTT.

This chain links TRBV20-1 with TRBJ2-1; 7 bases are a match to TRBD2. The germline CDR1 and CDR2 sequences are DFQATT and SNEGSKA (reference sequence). V lost 3 bases to trimming and J lost 12 bases; unmatched junction nucleotides: 14. The CDR3 loop spans 14 amino acids. The CDR3 region has the DNA TGCAGTGCTAGGCTCCTAGCGGACGTCCGCGTGCAGTTCTTC. It is translated as CSARLLADVRVQFF.

The chain joins TRBV12-3 or TRBV12-4 to TRBJ2-5, with 10 bases that match TRBD2. The length of the CDR3 is 15 residues. The V segment lost 7 bases and the J segment 5 bases; nucleotides outside the gene matches: 10. The CDR3 sequence is CASTPGLAGVETQYF. The CDR3 nucleotides are TGTGCCAGCACCCCCGGGCTAGCGGGAGTTGAGACCCAGTACTTC.

This chain joins TRBV3-1 and TRBJ2-3; no reliable D call. V dropped 0 bases and J dropped 0 bases, with 7 bases sitting between them. The V gene's germline CDR1 is LGHDT and CDR2 YNNKEL (reference sequence). This CDR3 spans 15 amino acids. CDR3 DNA sequence: TGTGCCAGCAGCCAAGATCTCGCTAGCACAGATACGCAGTATTTT. Translated, it gives CASSQDLASTDTQYF.

This clonotype was recorded once. The V and J genes are TRBV13 and TRBJ2-1; possibly TRBD2 for D (5 bases). V was trimmed by 7 bases and J by 6 bases, leaving 10 bases between them. Germline-derived CDR1 and CDR2 are PRHDT and FYEKMQ (reference sequence). The CDR3 extends over 12 amino acids. CDR3: CASTQSGNEQFF. Here the CDR3 DNA reads TGTGCCAGCACCCAAAGCGGCAATGAGCAGTTCTTC.

The chain employs TRBV3-1 and TRBJ2-7, with 9 bases that match TRBD2. Trimming cost V 6 bases and J 4 bases; bases outside gene matches: 10. Germline V gene sequence: CDR1 LGHDT, CDR2 YNNKEL (reference sequence). This CDR3 comprises 15 residues. The CDR3 region is CASSQSSGSGYEQYF. For the CDR3, the DNA is TGTGCCAGCAGTCAAAGTAGCGGGAGTGGGTACGAGCAGTACTTC.